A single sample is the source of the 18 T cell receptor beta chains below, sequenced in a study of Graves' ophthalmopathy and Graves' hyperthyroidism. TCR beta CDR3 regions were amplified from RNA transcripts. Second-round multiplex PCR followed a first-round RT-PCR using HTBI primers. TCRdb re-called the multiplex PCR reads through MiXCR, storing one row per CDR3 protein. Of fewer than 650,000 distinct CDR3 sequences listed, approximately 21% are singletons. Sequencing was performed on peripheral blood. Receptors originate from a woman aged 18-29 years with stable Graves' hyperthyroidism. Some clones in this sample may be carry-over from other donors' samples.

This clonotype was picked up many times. The CDR3 DNA reads TGCAGTGCCCCCGACGACCCCTCTGGAAACACCATATATTTT. Translated: CSAPDDPSGNTIYF. The chain carries TRBV20-1 and TRBJ1-3; D call uncertain. Germline V gives CDR1 DFQATT, CDR2 SNEGSKA (reference sequence). The ends were cut back, 6 bases at V and 0 bases at J, with 12 bases in the middle. The CDR3 is made up of 14 amino acids.

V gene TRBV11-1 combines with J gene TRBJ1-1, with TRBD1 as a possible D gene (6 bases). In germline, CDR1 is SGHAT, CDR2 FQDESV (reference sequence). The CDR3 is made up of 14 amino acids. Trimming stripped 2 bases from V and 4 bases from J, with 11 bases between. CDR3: CASSLTAQGTEAFF. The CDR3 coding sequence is TGTGCCAGCAGCTTAACGGCACAGGGCACTGAAGCTTTCTTT.

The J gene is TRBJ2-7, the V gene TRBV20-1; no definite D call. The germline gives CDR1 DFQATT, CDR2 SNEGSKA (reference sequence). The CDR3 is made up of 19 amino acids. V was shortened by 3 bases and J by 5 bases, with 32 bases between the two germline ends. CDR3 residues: CSASGRIFGLGRPQDEQYF. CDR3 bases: TGCAGTGCTAGTGGTAGGATCTTTGGTCTCGGCAGGCCCCAGGACGAGCAGTACTTC.

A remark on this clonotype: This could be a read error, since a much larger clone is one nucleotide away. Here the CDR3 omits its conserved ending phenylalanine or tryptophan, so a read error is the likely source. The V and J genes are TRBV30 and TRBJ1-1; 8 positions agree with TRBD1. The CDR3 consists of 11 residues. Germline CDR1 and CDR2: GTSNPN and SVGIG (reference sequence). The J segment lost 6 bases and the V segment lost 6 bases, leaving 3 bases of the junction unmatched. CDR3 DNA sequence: TGTGCCTGCAGACAGGGGCCTGAAGCTTTCTAT. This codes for CACRQGPEAFY.

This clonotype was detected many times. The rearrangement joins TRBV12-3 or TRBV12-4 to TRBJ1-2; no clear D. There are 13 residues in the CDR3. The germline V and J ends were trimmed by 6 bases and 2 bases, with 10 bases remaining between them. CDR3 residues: CASRSIANYGYTF. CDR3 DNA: TGTGCCAGCAGATCTATAGCCAACTATGGCTACACCTTC.

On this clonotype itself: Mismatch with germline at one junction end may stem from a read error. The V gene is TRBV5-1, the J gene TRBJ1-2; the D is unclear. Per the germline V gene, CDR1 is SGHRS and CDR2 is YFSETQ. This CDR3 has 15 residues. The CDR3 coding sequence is TGCGCCAGCAGCTTGGCGCCTTTTACCTCCTATGGTTACACCTTC. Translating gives CASSLAPFTSYGYTF.

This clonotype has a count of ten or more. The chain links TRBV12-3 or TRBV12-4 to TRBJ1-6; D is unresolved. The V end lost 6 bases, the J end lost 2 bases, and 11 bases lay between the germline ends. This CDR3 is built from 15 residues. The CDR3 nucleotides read TGTGCCAGCAGCGATGGGATCGCCTATAATTCACCCCTCCACTTT. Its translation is CASSDGIAYNSPLHF.

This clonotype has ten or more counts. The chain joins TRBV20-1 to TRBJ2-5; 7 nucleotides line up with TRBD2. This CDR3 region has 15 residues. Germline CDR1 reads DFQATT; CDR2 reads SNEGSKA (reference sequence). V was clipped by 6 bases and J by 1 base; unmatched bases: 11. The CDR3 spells CSAVRGRAPQETQYF. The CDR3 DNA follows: TGCAGTGCGGTCCGGGGGAGGGCACCCCAAGAGACCCAGTACTTC.

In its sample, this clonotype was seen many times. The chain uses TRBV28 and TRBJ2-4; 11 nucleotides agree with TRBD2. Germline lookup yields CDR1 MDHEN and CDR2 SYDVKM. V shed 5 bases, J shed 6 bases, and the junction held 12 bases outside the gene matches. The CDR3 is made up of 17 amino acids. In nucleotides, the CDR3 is TGTGCCAGCAGTATTAGCGGGAGGGCGTCGGTAGCAAACATTCAGTACTTC. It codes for CASSISGRASVANIQYF.

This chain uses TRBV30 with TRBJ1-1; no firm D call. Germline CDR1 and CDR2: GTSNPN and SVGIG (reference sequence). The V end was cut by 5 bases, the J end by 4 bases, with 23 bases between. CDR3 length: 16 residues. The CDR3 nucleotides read TGTGCCTGGGTTAAAAAACTCGGGCTCCCGAGCACTGAAGCTTTCTTT. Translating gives CAWVKKLGLPSTEAFF.

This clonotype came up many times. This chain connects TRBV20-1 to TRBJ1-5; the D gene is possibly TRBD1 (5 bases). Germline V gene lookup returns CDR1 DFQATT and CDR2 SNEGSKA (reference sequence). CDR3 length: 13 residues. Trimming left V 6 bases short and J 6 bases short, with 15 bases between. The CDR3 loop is CSAYVSGTQPQHF. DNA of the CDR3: TGCAGTGCGTATGTGTCAGGGACTCAGCCCCAGCATTTT.

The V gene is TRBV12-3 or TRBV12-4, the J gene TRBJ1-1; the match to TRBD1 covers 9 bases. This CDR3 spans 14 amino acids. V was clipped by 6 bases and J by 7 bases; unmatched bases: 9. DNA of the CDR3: TGTGCCAGCAGGCAACGGACAGGGGACGGTGAAGCTTTCTTT. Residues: CASRQRTGDGEAFF.

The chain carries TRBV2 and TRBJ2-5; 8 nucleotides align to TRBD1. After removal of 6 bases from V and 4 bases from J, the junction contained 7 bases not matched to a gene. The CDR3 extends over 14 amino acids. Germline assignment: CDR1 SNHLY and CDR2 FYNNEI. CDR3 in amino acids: CASRSRQGLETQYF. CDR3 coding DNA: TGTGCCAGCAGGAGCCGACAGGGGCTAGAGACCCAGTACTTC.

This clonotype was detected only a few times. The CDR3 spells CSAHGTSGSSYEQYF. For the CDR3, the DNA is TGCAGTGCCCATGGGACTAGCGGGAGCTCCTACGAGCAGTACTTC. The chain is built from TRBV20-1 and TRBJ2-7; 14 bases match TRBD2. Germline assignment: CDR1 DFQATT and CDR2 SNEGSKA (reference sequence). V shed 6 bases and J 0 bases; nucleotides not matched to a gene: 4. The CDR3 spans 15 residues.

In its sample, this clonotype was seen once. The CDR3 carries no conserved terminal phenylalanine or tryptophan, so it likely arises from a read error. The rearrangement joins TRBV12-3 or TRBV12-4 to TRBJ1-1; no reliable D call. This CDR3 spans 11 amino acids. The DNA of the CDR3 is TGTGCTAGCAGCCGGGCAGCGGAAGCTTTCTAT. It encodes CASSRAAEAFY.

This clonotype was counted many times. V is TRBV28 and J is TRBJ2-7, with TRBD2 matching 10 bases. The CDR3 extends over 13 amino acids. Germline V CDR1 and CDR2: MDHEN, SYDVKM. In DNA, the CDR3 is TGTGCTAGCCAACTAGCGGGGACCTACGAGCAGTACTTC. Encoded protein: CASQLAGTYEQYF.

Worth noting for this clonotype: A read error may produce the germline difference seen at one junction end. The CDR3 DNA is TGTGCCATCAGTCCAGGGACAGCTGGAAACACCATATATTTT. It encodes CAISPGTAGNTIYF. The chain uses TRBV12-3 or TRBV12-4 and TRBJ1-3; 7 bases are shared with TRBD1. The CDR3 is 14 residues long.

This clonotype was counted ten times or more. CDR3 in DNA: TGCAGTGCTAGGGGGGCTTGGGGCGGGACAGGGTACCACGAGCAGTACTTC. Protein sequence: CSARGAWGGTGYHEQYF. V is TRBV20-1 and J is TRBJ2-7; 9 bases are a match to TRBD1. The CDR3 is 17 amino acids. V shed 3 bases and J 5 bases; nucleotides not matched to a gene: 17. Germline V gives CDR1 DFQATT, CDR2 SNEGSKA (reference sequence).